Listed here are 10 T cell receptor beta chains from one sample, sequenced in a study of shared clonotypes between healthy human individuals. Libraries were prepared by immunoSEQ multiplex PCR; TCRdb keeps only in-frame clonotypes and omits some of them. Of roughly 120,000 clones in the sample, around 66% were seen once. Sample: memory CD8+ T cells sorted from blood. As to subset: CD45RO+ cells pooled with CCR7-negative TemRA cells. The origin of the receptors is a woman aged 25-40 years in good health.

The chain is built from TRBV4-1 and TRBJ1-1; 9 bases align to TRBD1. This CDR3 is 17 amino acids long. The V and J ends lost 3 bases and 1 base, in that order; junction bases with no gene match: 9. Germline V gene sequence: CDR1 MGHRA, CDR2 YSYEKL. The CDR3 region has the DNA TGCGCCAGCAGCCAGATTTTTACAGGGGGCAGGAACACTGAAGCTTTCTTT. This sequence encodes CASSQIFTGGRNTEAFF.

This clone was recorded a few times. V gene TRBV13 combines with J gene TRBJ2-1; 12 bases map to TRBD2. The CDR3 runs 15 residues. Germline V gives CDR1 PRHDT, CDR2 FYEKMQ (reference sequence). Trimming at V came to 0 bases and at J to 8 bases, leaving 2 bases not matched to a gene. CDR3 sequence reads: CASSLGASGRDEQFF. CDR3 bases: TGTGCCAGCAGCTTAGGGGCTAGCGGGAGGGATGAGCAGTTCTTC.

V is TRBV9 and J is TRBJ2-1, with D perhaps matching TRBD1 (6 bases). Trimming removed 3 bases at V and 3 bases at J, with 7 bases between. The CDR3 contains 13 residues. The germline CDR1 and CDR2 sequences are SGDLS and YYNGEE. Here the CDR3 reads CASSGDNYNEQFF. CDR3 DNA sequence: TGTGCCAGCAGCGGGGACAACTACAATGAGCAGTTCTTC. The full variable domain, rest sourced from reference TRBV9 and TRBJ2-1, is DSGVTQTPKHLITATGQRVTLRCSPRSGDLSVYWYQQSLDQGLQFLIQYYNGEERAKGNILERFSAQQFPDLHSELNLSSLELGDSALYFCASSGDNYNEQFFGPGTRLTVL.

There are a few counts of this clone. This chain links TRBV2 with TRBJ2-1, with D hard to call. Germline-derived CDR1 and CDR2 are SNHLY and FYNNEI. The CDR3 contains 11 residues. Trimming cost V 6 bases and J 10 bases, with 10 bases left between them. The CDR3 bases are TGTGCCAGCAGCTCGGACCTCGAGCAGTTCTTC. It yields the protein CASSSDLEQFF.

J is TRBJ2-3 and V is TRBV6-1, with D tentatively TRBD2 (6 bases). Trimming removed 4 bases from V and 3 bases from J, with 11 bases in between. The CDR3 extends over 14 amino acids. CDR1 and CDR2 (germline): MNHNS, SASEGT. CDR3 sequence reads: CASSGGGETDTQYF. The CDR3 coding sequence is TGTGCCAGCAGTGGGGGCGGGGAGACAGATACGCAGTATTTT.

The CDR3 protein is CASSFVASGELFF. DNA of the CDR3: TGTGCCAGCAGTTTCGTCGCATCCGGGGAGCTGTTTTTT. The chain uses TRBV28 and TRBJ2-2; D gene unclear. Germline CDR1 reads MDHEN; CDR2 reads SYDVKM. The germline V and J ends were trimmed by 3 bases and 6 bases, with 8 bases remaining between them. The CDR3 covers 13 residues.

The V gene is TRBV28, the J gene TRBJ2-1, with D unresolved. V lost 0 bases and J 2 bases, leaving 11 bases between the germline ends. This CDR3 region has 16 residues. From germline, CDR1 is MDHEN and CDR2 SYDVKM. The DNA of the CDR3 is TGTGCCAGCAGTTTATGCTGCCTAGTTCCCTACAATGAGCAGTTCTTC. Translated: CASSLCCLVPYNEQFF.

Concerning this clone itself: The sample carries other DNA sequences with the same CDR3. The chain couples TRBV5-1 to TRBJ2-1; maybe TRBD2 (5 bases). This CDR3 has 15 residues. Germline values: CDR1 SGHRS, CDR2 YFSETQ. The V gene lost 4 bases and the J gene lost 0 bases, with 11 bases spanning the gap. DNA of the CDR3: TGCGCCAGCAGCCTGGATACTAGCTCCTACAATGAGCAGTTCTTC. Translating it yields CASSLDTSSYNEQFF.

The genes are TRBV14 and TRBJ2-7; a possible D gene is TRBD2 (7 bases). Germline V CDR1 and CDR2: SGHDN, FVKESK. The CDR3 sequence is 15 residues long. V was cut by 5 bases and J by 4 bases, with 18 bases left in between. The CDR3 region is CASSFFGGLGYEQYF. For the CDR3, the DNA is TGTGCCAGCAGCTTTTTCGGGGGGCTGGGATACGAGCAGTACTTC.

CDR3 amino acids: CASSSGLKQGLVATDTQYF. In nucleotides, the CDR3 is TGCGCCAGCAGCTCTGGACTAAAACAGGGTTTGGTGGCAACAGATACGCAGTATTTT. V and J are TRBV5-1 and TRBJ2-3; either TRBD1 or TRBD2 may supply D (6 bases each). The CDR3 spans 19 residues. The ends were cut back, 3 bases at V and 3 bases at J, with 26 bases in the middle. Germline V lookup: CDR1 SGHRS, CDR2 YFSETQ. Combining the CDR3 with reference TRBV5-1 and TRBJ2-3 gives the whole variable domain KAGVTQTPRYLIKTRGQQVTLSCSPISGHRSVSWYQQTPGQGLQFLFEYFSETQRNKGNFPGRFSGRQFSNSRSEMNVSTLELGDSALYLCASSSGLKQGLVATDTQYFGPGTRLTVL.